The subject of this entry is one T cell receptor beta chain. As yet, its antigen is unknown. CD45RO/CCR7/CD25/CD127/CD95/CD27 staining was used to isolate CD4+ naive, central memory, regulatory and stem cell-like memory cells by sorting. The length of the CDR3 is 13 residues. Looked up from germline, CDR1 is SGHTA and CDR2 is FQGNSA. V dropped 5 bases and J dropped 7 bases, with 15 bases sitting between them. Expressed TCRB transcripts were sequenced because the isolated RNA had all been reverse transcribed beforehand. Here immunoSEQ multiplex PCR was the method, and the copy in TCRdb shows in-frame clones only, minus some. The sample records 850,000 to 900,000 clones, roughly 15% being singletons. The record originates from a study of beta chain features in type 1 diabetes. Across the study: Summed over all samples, the examined sorted cells came to roughly 110,000,000.

The study, taken as a whole, reports: Any HLA effect on TCRB rearrangement was left unresolved by small sub-analyses. Among patients, naive, central memory and Treg TCRB repertoires appeared more similar than among healthy donors.

The chain couples TRBV7-2 to TRBJ2-7; D unclear. Sequenced input: naive CD4+ T cells from blood. The sequence came from a woman aged 18-29 years in good health. This CDR3 is CASSPFPSGEQYF. CDR3 nucleotide sequence: TGTGCCAGCAGCCCATTCCCCTCTGGAGAGCAGTACTTC.